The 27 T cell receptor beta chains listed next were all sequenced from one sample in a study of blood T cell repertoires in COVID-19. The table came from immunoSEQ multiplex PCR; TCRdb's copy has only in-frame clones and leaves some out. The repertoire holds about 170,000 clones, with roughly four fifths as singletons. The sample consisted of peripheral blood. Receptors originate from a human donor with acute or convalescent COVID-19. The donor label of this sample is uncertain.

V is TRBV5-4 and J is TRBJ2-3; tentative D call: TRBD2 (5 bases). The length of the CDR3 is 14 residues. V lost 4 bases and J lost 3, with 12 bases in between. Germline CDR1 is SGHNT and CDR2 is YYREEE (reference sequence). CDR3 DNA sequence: TGTGCCAGCAGCCCGGTGCGGAGGACAGATACGCAGTATTTT. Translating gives CASSPVRRTDTQYF. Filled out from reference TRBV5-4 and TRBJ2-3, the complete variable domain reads ETGVTQSPTHLIKTRGQQVTLRCSSQSGHNTVSWYQQALGQGPQFIFQYYREEENGRGNFPPRFSGLQFPNYSSELNVNALELDDSALYLCASSPVRRTDTQYFGPGTRLTVL.

CDR3 sequence reads: CASSMGPGYTF. CDR3 coding DNA: TGTGCCAGTAGTATGGGGCCTGGCTACACCTTC. The V and J genes are TRBV19 and TRBJ1-2; perhaps TRBD1 as D (5 bases). The ends were cut back, 3 bases at V and 7 bases at J, with 6 bases in the middle. The germline V gene encodes CDR1 LNHDA and CDR2 SQIVND (reference sequence). There are 11 residues in the CDR3.

The CDR3 nucleotides are TGTGCCAGCAGCTTAGGGAGCAATGAGCAGTTCTTC. Protein: CASSLGSNEQFF. The J gene is TRBJ2-1, the V gene TRBV7-8, with D unresolved. Trimming shortened V by 1 base and J by 6 bases, and 4 bases separated the two germline ends. CDR1 SGHVS and CDR2 FQNEAQ come from the germline V gene. The CDR3 totals 12 residues.

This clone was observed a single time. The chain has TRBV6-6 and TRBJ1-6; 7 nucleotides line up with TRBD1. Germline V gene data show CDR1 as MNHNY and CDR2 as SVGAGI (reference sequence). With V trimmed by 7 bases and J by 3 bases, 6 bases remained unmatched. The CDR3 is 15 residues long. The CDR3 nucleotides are TGTGCCAGCAATCAGGGGGACAGCTATAATTCACCCCTCCACTTT. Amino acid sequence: CASNQGDSYNSPLHF.

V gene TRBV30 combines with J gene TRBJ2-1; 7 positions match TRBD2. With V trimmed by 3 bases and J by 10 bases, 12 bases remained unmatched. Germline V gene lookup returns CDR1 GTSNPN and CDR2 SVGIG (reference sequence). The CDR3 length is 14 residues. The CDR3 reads CAWRKGLAVGEQFF. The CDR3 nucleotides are TGTGCCTGGAGAAAGGGGCTAGCGGTAGGGGAGCAGTTCTTC.

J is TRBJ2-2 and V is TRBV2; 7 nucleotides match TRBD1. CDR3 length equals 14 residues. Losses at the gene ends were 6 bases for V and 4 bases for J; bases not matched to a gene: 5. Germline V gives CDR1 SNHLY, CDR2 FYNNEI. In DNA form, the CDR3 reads TGTGCCAGCAGGGGGACAGCGCCCACCGGGGAGCTGTTTTTT. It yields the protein CASRGTAPTGELFF.

CDR3 sequence: CASSYNQGNEKLFF. The CDR3 nucleotides read TGTGCCAGCAGTTACAACCAGGGGAACGAAAAACTGTTTTTT. J is TRBJ1-4 and V is TRBV6-5; possible D gene TRBD1, 6 bases. Germline V gives CDR1 MNHEY, CDR2 SVGAGI. V was shortened by 2 bases and J by 8 bases, with 12 bases between the two germline ends. The CDR3 loop spans 14 amino acids.

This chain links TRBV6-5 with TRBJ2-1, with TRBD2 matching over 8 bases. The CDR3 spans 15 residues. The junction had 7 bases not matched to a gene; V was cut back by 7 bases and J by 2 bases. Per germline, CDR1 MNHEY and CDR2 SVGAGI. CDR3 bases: TGTGCCAGCAACTTCGGGGGGGCCACCTACAATGAGCAGTTCTTC. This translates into CASNFGGATYNEQFF.

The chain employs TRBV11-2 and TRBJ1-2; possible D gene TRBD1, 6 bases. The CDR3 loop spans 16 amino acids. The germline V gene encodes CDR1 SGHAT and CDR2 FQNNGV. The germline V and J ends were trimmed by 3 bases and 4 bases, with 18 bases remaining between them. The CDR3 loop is CASSFGLGQGSYGYTF. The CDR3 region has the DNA TGTGCCAGCAGCTTTGGTCTGGGGCAGGGGAGCTATGGCTACACCTTC.

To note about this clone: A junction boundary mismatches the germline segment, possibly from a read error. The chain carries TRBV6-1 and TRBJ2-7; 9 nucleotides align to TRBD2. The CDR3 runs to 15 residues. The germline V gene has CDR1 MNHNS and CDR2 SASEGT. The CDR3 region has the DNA TGTGCCAGAAGTGACCGGGGGCGGGAGGGCTACGAGCAGTACTTC. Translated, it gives CARSDRGREGYEQYF.

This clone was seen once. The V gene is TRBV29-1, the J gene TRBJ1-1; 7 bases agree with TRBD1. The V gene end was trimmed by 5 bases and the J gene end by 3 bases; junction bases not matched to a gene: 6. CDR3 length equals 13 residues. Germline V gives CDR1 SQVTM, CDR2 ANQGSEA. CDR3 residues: CSVSLGQHTEAFF. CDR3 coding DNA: TGCAGCGTTTCATTGGGACAGCACACTGAAGCTTTCTTT. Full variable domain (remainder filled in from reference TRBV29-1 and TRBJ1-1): SAVISQKPSRDICQRGTSLTIQCQVDSQVTMMFWYRQQPGQSLTLIATANQGSEATYESGFVIDKFPISRPNLTFSTLTVSNMSPEDSSIYLCSVSLGQHTEAFFGQGTRLTVV.

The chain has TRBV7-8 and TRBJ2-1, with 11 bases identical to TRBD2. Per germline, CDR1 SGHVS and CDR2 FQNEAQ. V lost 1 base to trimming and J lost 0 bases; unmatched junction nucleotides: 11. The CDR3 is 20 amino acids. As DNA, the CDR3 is TGTGCCAGCAGCTTAGAAATGCTAGCGGGGGGCCCTAGCTCCTACAATGAGCAGTTCTTC. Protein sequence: CASSLEMLAGGPSSYNEQFF.

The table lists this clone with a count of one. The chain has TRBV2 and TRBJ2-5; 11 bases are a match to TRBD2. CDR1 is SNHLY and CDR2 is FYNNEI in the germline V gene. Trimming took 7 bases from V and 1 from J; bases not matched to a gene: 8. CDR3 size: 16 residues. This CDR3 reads CASKASGGQPQETQYF. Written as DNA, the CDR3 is TGTGCCAGCAAGGCTAGCGGGGGGCAGCCCCAAGAGACCCAGTACTTC.

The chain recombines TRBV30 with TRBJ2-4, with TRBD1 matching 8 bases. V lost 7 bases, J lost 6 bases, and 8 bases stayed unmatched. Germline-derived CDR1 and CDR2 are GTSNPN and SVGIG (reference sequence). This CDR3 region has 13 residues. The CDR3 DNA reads TGTGCCTCTACCAGGACAGGGCTAAACATTCAGTACTTC. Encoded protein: CASTRTGLNIQYF.

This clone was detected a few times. CDR3: CASSPLRGMADTQYF. The DNA for the CDR3 is TGTGCCAGCAGCCCATTGAGAGGGATGGCAGATACGCAGTATTTT. This sequence joins TRBV14 and TRBJ2-3; TRBD2 is a possible D gene (5 bases). Trimming pared 4 bases from V and 4 bases from J, leaving 15 bases between. This CDR3 is 15 amino acids long. Looked up from germline, CDR1 is SGHDN and CDR2 is FVKESK. The complete variable domain, with remaining parts taken from reference TRBV14 and TRBJ2-3, reads EAGVTQFPSHSVIEKGQTVTLRCDPISGHDNLYWYRRVMGKEIKFLLHFVKESKQDESGMPNNRFLAERTGGTYSTLKVQPAELEDSGVYFCASSPLRGMADTQYFGPGTRLTVL.

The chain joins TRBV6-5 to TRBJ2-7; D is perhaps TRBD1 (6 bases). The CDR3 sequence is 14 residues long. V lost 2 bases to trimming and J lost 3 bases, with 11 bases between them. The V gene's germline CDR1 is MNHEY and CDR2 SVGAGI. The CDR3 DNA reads TGTGCCAGCAGTTACAGGGACACCCGCTACGAGCAGTACTTC. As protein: CASSYRDTRYEQYF.

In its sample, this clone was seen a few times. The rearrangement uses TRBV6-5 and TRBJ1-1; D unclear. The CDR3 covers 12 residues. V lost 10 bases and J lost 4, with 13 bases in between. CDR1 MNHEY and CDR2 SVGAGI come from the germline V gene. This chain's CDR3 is CATDIGITEAFF. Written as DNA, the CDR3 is TGTGCCACCGACATAGGTATCACTGAAGCTTTCTTT.

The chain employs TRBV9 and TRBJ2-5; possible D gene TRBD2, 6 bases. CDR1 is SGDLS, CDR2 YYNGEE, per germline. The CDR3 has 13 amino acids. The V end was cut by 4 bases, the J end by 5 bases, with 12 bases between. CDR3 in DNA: TGTGCCAGCAGCCCCTACGGGGGTGAGACCCAGTACTTC. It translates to CASSPYGGETQYF. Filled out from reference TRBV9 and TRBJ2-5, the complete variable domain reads DSGVTQTPKHLITATGQRVTLRCSPRSGDLSVYWYQQSLDQGLQFLIQYYNGEERAKGNILERFSAQQFPDLHSELNLSSLELGDSALYFCASSPYGGETQYFGPGTRLLVL.

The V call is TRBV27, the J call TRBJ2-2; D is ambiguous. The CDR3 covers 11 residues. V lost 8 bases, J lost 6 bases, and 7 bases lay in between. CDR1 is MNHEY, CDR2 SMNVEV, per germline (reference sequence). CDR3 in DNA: TGTGCCAGCGCTATACCCGGGGAGCTGTTTTTT. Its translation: CASAIPGELFF.

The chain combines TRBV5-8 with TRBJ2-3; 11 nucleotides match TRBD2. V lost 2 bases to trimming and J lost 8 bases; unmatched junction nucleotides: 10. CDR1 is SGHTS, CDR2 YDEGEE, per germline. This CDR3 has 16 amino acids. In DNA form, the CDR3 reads TGTGCCAGCAGCTTTAAGACTAGCGGGGCCGGGGGTACGCAGTATTTT. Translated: CASSFKTSGAGGTQYF.

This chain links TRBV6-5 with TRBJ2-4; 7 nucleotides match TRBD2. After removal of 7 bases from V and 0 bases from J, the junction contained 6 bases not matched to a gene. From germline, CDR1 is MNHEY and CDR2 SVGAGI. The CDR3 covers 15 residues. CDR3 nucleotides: TGTGCCAGCACCGGTATAGCGGGAGCCAAAAACATTCAGTACTTC. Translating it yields CASTGIAGAKNIQYF.

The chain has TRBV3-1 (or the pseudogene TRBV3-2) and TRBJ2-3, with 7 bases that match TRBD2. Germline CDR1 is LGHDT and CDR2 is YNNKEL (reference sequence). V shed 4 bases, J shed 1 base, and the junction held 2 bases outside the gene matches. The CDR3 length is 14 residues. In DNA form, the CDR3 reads TGTGCCAGCAGCCCCCGGGGGGGCACAGATACGCAGTATTTT. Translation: CASSPRGGTDTQYF.

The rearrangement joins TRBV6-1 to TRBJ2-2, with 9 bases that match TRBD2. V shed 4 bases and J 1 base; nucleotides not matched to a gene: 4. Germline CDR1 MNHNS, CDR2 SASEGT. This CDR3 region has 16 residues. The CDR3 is CASSALAGMNTGELFF. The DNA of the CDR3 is TGTGCCAGCAGTGCCCTAGCGGGGATGAACACCGGGGAGCTGTTTTTT.

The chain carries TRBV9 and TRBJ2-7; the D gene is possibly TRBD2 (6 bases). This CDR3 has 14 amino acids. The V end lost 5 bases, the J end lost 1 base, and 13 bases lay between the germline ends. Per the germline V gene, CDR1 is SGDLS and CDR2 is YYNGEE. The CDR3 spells CASSVLSGSYEQYF. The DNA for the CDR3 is TGTGCCAGCAGTGTACTTAGCGGATCCTACGAGCAGTACTTC.

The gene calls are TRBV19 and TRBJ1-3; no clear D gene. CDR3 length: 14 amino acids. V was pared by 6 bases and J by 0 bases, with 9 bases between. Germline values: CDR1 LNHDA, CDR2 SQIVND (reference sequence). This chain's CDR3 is CASRPRSSGNTIYF. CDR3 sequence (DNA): TGTGCCAGTAGACCTCGGAGCTCTGGAAACACCATATATTTT.

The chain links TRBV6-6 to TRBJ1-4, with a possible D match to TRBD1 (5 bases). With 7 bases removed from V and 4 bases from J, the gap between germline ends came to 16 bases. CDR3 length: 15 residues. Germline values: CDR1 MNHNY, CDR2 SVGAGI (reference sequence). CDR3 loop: CASTSGGGSNEKLFF. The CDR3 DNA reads TGTGCCAGCACCTCCGGGGGAGGGAGTAATGAAAAACTGTTTTTT.

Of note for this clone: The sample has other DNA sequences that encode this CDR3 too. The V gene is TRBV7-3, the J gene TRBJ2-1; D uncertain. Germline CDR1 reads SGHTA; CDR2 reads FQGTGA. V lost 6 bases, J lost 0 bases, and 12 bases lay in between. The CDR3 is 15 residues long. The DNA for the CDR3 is TGTGCCAGCAGTTCTTCTCCCTCCTCCTACAATGAGCAGTTCTTC. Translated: CASSSSPSSYNEQFF.